This T cell receptor (beta chain) was profiled in a study of cytomegalovirus exposure and HLA in healthy donors. Study background: Researchers previously reported finding some 110 million unique TCR beta sequences from roughly 180 million T cells. Early released data had around 89 million unique TCRs, all coming from HLA-typed donors.

The PCR was carried out with 60 Vbeta primers and 13 Jbeta primers. Clones were read by immunoSEQ multiplex PCR, and TCRdb kept only the in-frame ones, dropping some. Its table lists 150,000 to 200,000 clones. Remarks on this clone: Its antigen is unknown.

The study, taken as a whole, reports: According to a later analysis, donors in an Asian-associated ancestry cluster reportedly had fewer N-insertions than the roughly 660-donor mean. At a 0.05 false discovery rate, a later analysis found some 18,000 TCR beta sequences to be associated with HLA alleles.

The CDR3 sequence is 16 residues long. Trimming removed 2 bases at V and 7 bases at J, with 17 bases between. Germline V CDR1 and CDR2: SEHNR, FQNEAQ (reference sequence). Sequencing was carried out using PBMCs. The TCR originated in a man aged 30 to 45 in good health and CMV-seronegative. This rearrangement joins TRBV7-9 to TRBJ1-4; possible D gene TRBD1, 5 bases. The CDR3 nucleotides are TGTGCCAGCAGCTTACCCAGACAGCCTGGCCTTGAAAAACTGTTTTTT. This gives the protein CASSLPRQPGLEKLFF.